These 25 T cell receptor beta chains came from one sample sequenced in a study of blood T cells in healthy people across ages. For the second PCR, which ran for about 7 to 11 cycles, a sample-barcoded 5' primer and a J-beta primer mix were used. TCRdb itself ran the 5' RACE reads through MiXCR, one entry per CDR3 protein. Found here are hundreds of thousands of distinct CDR3 sequences, more than 20% of them singletons; the top ten hold 3% to 4.5%. Sequences were obtained from blood. These receptors were obtained from a man aged 70 or older in good health.

This clonotype occurred a few times. The junction shows a germline mismatch at one end, possibly a read error. The chain uses TRBV27 and TRBJ2-1; possible D gene TRBD1, 5 bases. The last part of the DNA fits TRBJ2-7 better; the J call may be wrong. The CDR3 totals 11 residues. Germline V lookup: CDR1 MNHEY, CDR2 SMNVEV (reference sequence). CDR3: CASSPGYGQYF. The CDR3 region has the DNA TGTGCCAGCAGCCCAGGGTACGGGCAGTACTTC.

This clonotype turned up a few times. The rearrangement uses TRBV21-1 and TRBJ2-7; TRBD2 was called by the table and not checked on the DNA. TRBV21-1 is termed a pseudogene. The CDR3 length is 14 residues. As DNA, the CDR3 is TGTGCCAGCAGCAGGGGGACTCCCTCCTACGAGCAGTACTTC. This codes for CASSRGTPSYEQYF.

V gene TRBV28 combines with J gene TRBJ1-2, with 12 nucleotides matching TRBD1. Germline loops: CDR1 MDHEN, CDR2 SYDVKM. This CDR3 contains 16 residues. V lost 10 bases, J lost 4 bases, and 13 bases stayed unmatched. This CDR3 is CATLDRGTGGGYGYTF. DNA for the CDR3: TGTGCCACCCTGGACCGGGGGACAGGGGGCGGCTATGGCTACACCTTC.

The rearrangement links TRBV7-9 to TRBJ2-5; D unclear. The CDR3 sequence is 17 residues long. Germline V gene sequence: CDR1 SEHNR, CDR2 FQNEAQ (reference sequence). V dropped 5 bases and J dropped 2 bases, with 21 bases sitting between them. The CDR3 DNA is TGTGCCAGCAGCCCCCGCCGGCTAGAAACCGGTCAAGAGACCCAGTACTTC. As protein: CASSPRRLETGQETQYF.

This clonotype was seen only a few times. J is TRBJ1-2 and V is TRBV11-2, with D tentatively TRBD1 (6 bases). This CDR3 has 15 residues. With 4 bases removed from V and 5 bases from J, the gap between germline ends came to 17 bases. Per germline, CDR1 SGHAT and CDR2 FQNNGV. The CDR3 spells CASSSIQGLRYGYTF. The CDR3 DNA is TGTGCCAGCAGCTCGATTCAGGGGCTAAGATATGGCTACACCTTC. The full variable domain, completed using reference TRBV11-2 and TRBJ1-2, is EAGVAQSPRYKIIEKRQSVAFWCNPISGHATLYWYQQILGQGPKLLIQFQNNGVVDDSQLPKDRFSAERLKGVDSTLKIQPAKLEDSAVYLCASSSIQGLRYGYTFGSGTRLTVV.

In this sample, this clonotype turned up a few times. J is TRBJ2-5 and V is TRBV5-1; the D gene is possibly TRBD1 (6 bases). V lost 4 bases to trimming and J lost 6 bases, with 13 bases between them. The germline gives CDR1 SGHRS, CDR2 YFSETQ. The CDR3 is made up of 13 amino acids. CDR3 sequence: CASSRTDQKTQYF. The CDR3 nucleotides are TGCGCCAGCAGCAGGACAGACCAGAAGACCCAGTACTTC.

The chain is built from TRBV6-6 and TRBJ2-5; TRBD2 might be the D (5 bases). The CDR3 is 14 amino acids. Germline V gene sequence: CDR1 MNHNY, CDR2 SVGAGI (reference sequence). V lost 0 bases to trimming and J lost 14 bases, with 19 bases between them. This CDR3 is CASSYSELERPRYF. CDR3 in DNA: TGTGCCAGCAGTTACTCGGAGCTTGAGCGGCCCAGATACTTC.

This clonotype was counted many times. V gene TRBV27 combines with J gene TRBJ1-1; D unresolved. V lost 7 bases to trimming and J lost 1 base, with 7 bases between them. The V gene's germline CDR1 is MNHEY and CDR2 SMNVEV (reference sequence). This CDR3 region has 12 residues. The CDR3 protein is CASKHPNTEAFF. CDR3 sequence (DNA): TGTGCCAGCAAACACCCGAACACTGAAGCTTTCTTT.

This chain uses TRBV5-1 with TRBJ2-1; D may be TRBD1 (5 bases). The V gene's germline CDR1 is SGHRS and CDR2 YFSETQ. The CDR3 spans 14 residues. Trimming cost V 0 bases and J 9 bases, with 13 bases left between them. In nucleotides, the CDR3 is TGCGCCAGCAGCTTGGCCGAGACAGACGGTGAGCAGTTCTTC. Translated: CASSLAETDGEQFF. Together with reference TRBV5-1 and TRBJ2-1, the CDR3 gives the full variable domain: KAGVTQTPRYLIKTRGQQVTLSCSPISGHRSVSWYQQTPGQGLQFLFEYFSETQRNKGNFPGRFSGRQFSNSRSEMNVSTLELGDSALYLCASSLAETDGEQFFGPGTRLTVL.

V usage is TRBV3-1 and J usage is TRBJ2-4, with D possibly being TRBD1 or TRBD2 (6 bases each). The CDR3 extends over 17 amino acids. The germline gives CDR1 LGHDT, CDR2 YNNKEL (reference sequence). Trimming took off 1 base at V and 3 bases at J, with 16 bases between the two ends. The CDR3 bases are TGTGCCAGCAGCCAAGCTACCGGGGGCTTGGGCAAAAACATTCAGTACTTC. This codes for CASSQATGGLGKNIQYF.

As concerns this clonotype: This may be a read error, as it is one base from a much larger clone. The chain links TRBV6-5 to TRBJ1-4, with D maybe TRBD1 (5 bases). This CDR3 is built from 14 residues. Germline values: CDR1 MNHEY, CDR2 SVGAGI. The CDR3 DNA reads as TGTGCCAGCAGAACAGGAGCTAGGGGTGAAAAACAGTTTTTT. This translates into CASRTGARGEKQFF.

The genes are TRBV20-1 and TRBJ2-7; D unclear. The CDR3 consists of 14 residues. V lost 4 bases and J lost 0, with 13 bases in between. From germline, CDR1 is DFQATT and CDR2 SNEGSKA (reference sequence). CDR3 sequence reads: CSANLDGSSYEQYF. The CDR3, as DNA: TGCAGTGCTAACCTGGACGGCAGCTCCTACGAGCAGTACTTC.

This chain uses TRBV20-1 with TRBJ2-7; 7 bases are shared with TRBD1. The CDR3 runs to 13 residues. The V gene end was trimmed by 5 bases and the J gene end by 0 bases; junction bases not matched to a gene: 4. Germline values: CDR1 DFQATT, CDR2 SNEGSKA (reference sequence). CDR3 in amino acids: CSASGQASYEQYF. DNA for the CDR3: TGCAGTGCTTCCGGACAGGCCTCCTACGAGCAGTACTTC.

The chain joins TRBV24-1 to TRBJ2-1; TRBD1 matches 10 bases. After removal of 7 bases from V and 7 bases from J, the junction contained 6 bases not matched to a gene. The CDR3 loop spans 14 amino acids. Germline V gene sequence: CDR1 KGHDR, CDR2 SFDVKD. The CDR3: CATRSGQGRNEQFF. The CDR3 nucleotides read TGTGCCACCAGGTCGGGACAGGGGCGAAATGAGCAGTTCTTC.

The chain uses TRBV3-1 and TRBJ1-2; 7 bases fit TRBD1. J lost 5 bases, V lost 3 bases, and 12 bases had no gene match. This CDR3 has 16 residues. Germline V lookup: CDR1 LGHDT, CDR2 YNNKEL (reference sequence). This chain's CDR3 is CASSHVIPAGGYGYTF. The CDR3 DNA reads as TGTGCCAGCAGCCACGTGATCCCGGCAGGGGGATATGGCTACACCTTC. Together with reference TRBV3-1 and TRBJ1-2, the CDR3 gives the full variable domain: DTAVSQTPKYLVTQMGNDKSIKCEQNLGHDTMYWYKQDSKKFLKIMFSYNNKELIINETVPNRFSPKSPDKAHLNLHINSLELGDSAVYFCASSHVIPAGGYGYTFGSGTRLTVV.

This clonotype was detected many times. V usage is TRBV6-5 and J usage is TRBJ2-1; D perhaps matches TRBD2 (5 bases). Germline values: CDR1 MNHEY, CDR2 SVGAGI. V was pared by 6 bases and J by 5 bases, with 20 bases between. CDR3 length equals 16 residues. The CDR3 nucleotides read TGTGCCAGCAGACCGCGTAGTGGGAGTGTGAACAATGAGCAGTTCTTC. Protein: CASRPRSGSVNNEQFF.

V and J are TRBV14 and TRBJ2-5; TRBD2 might be the D (5 bases). Trimming took off 3 bases at V and 4 bases at J, with 15 bases between the two ends. The CDR3 spans 15 residues. In germline, CDR1 is SGHDN, CDR2 FVKESK. The CDR3 DNA follows: TGTGCCAGCAGCCAGCTAGTGGGAGCAGGAGAGACCCAGTACTTC. Protein sequence: CASSQLVGAGETQYF.

In DNA form, the CDR3 reads TGTGCCAGCAGCCAAGAAAGACTAGCGGGGACCTACGAGCAGTACTTC. This codes for CASSQERLAGTYEQYF. This rearrangement joins TRBV4-2 to TRBJ2-7; 11 bases are shared with TRBD2. Germline V CDR1 and CDR2: LGHNA, YNFKEQ. J lost 2 bases, V lost 0 bases, and 3 bases had no gene match. The CDR3 sequence is 16 residues long.

The J gene is TRBJ2-5, the V gene TRBV7-2, with D tentatively TRBD2 (5 bases). CDR1 and CDR2 (germline): SGHTA, FQGNSA. V lost 7 bases to trimming and J lost 1 base, with 10 bases between them. This CDR3 spans 13 amino acids. CDR3 protein: CASTEGVQETQYF. DNA of the CDR3: TGTGCCAGCACCGAGGGAGTCCAAGAGACCCAGTACTTC.

The gene calls are TRBV29-1 and TRBJ1-2; tentatively, D is TRBD1 (5 bases). There are 11 residues in the CDR3. The ends were cut back, 4 bases at V and 8 bases at J, with 11 bases in the middle. Germline CDR1 and CDR2: SQVTM and ANQGSEA. CDR3 protein: CSVARAGGYTF. The CDR3 coding sequence is TGCAGCGTTGCTAGGGCAGGGGGCTACACCTTC.

This sequence joins TRBV24-1 and TRBJ2-3, with 7 bases lining up with TRBD1. CDR3 size: 16 residues. The trim removed 5 bases at V and 0 bases at J, leaving 7 bases unmatched. Per the germline V gene, CDR1 is KGHDR and CDR2 is SFDVKD. CDR3 in DNA: TGTGCCACCAGTGGCCACCGAGGGGGCAGCACAGATACGCAGTATTTT. Protein sequence: CATSGHRGGSTDTQYF.

This rearrangement joins TRBV6-5 to TRBJ2-1; 9 bases are shared with TRBD2. The length of the CDR3 is 17 residues. From germline, CDR1 is MNHEY and CDR2 SVGAGI. V was pared by 4 bases and J by 4 bases, with 11 bases of the junction left unmatched. CDR3 nucleotides: TGTGCCAGCAGTTCCTTAGCGGGAGCCGCTCCTTACAATGAGCAGTTCTTC. Residues: CASSSLAGAAPYNEQFF.

The chain is built from TRBV20-1 and TRBJ2-5; D uncertain. The J call may be incorrect, as the DNA end agrees better with TRBJ2-1. From germline, CDR1 is DFQATT and CDR2 SNEGSKA (reference sequence). The CDR3 runs 15 residues. CDR3 nucleotide sequence: TGCAGTGCCCTCTCTAGTGAACGGATCTCGCATGAGCAGTTCTTC. Amino acid sequence: CSALSSERISHEQFF.

The chain links TRBV20-1 to TRBJ2-4, with D perhaps matching TRBD2 (5 bases). The CDR3 has 11 residues. Germline V CDR1 and CDR2: DFQATT, SNEGSKA (reference sequence). The V and J ends lost 6 bases and 7 bases respectively, with 10 bases between them. The CDR3 is CSAGPGNIQYF. CDR3 coding DNA: TGCAGTGCCGGGCCGGGGAACATTCAGTACTTC.

This clonotype was detected only a few times. The V gene is TRBV29-1, the J gene TRBJ1-1; 7 nucleotides agree with TRBD1. This CDR3 spans 14 amino acids. Germline trimming cut 7 bases from V and 2 bases from J; bases unmatched to any gene: 10. Per germline, CDR1 SQVTM and CDR2 ANQGSEA. CDR3 protein: CSAAPTGLNTEAFF. CDR3 sequence (DNA): TGCAGCGCAGCCCCGACAGGGCTTAACACTGAAGCTTTCTTT.